The text below deals with one T cell receptor (beta chain). Its antigen remains unknown. V gave up 4 bases and J gave up 6 bases, with 12 bases separating them. This CDR3 is built from 13 residues. The germline CDR1 and CDR2 sequences are SGHRS and YFSETQ. TCRdb's table, derived via immunoSEQ multiplex PCR, lists solely in-frame clones and lacks some. This sample yields about 110,000 clones, of which approximately 89% are seen a single time; approximately 45% belongs to the top ten. The sample comes from a study of T cell responses to AZD1222 COVID-19 vaccine. Notes on the study in general: Nearly half of the spike-specific TCRs reportedly recognize variant regions that carry no mutations. Scientists sampled the repertoires only once the peak T cell response had passed. Possibly, clonal diversity was underestimated; donors were largely white British and included more females. Vaccine-associated CD4 TCRs ranged over spike, dominating at 160-218 and 743-854.

The V gene is TRBV5-1, the J gene TRBJ2-3; a possible D gene is TRBD1 (5 bases). The receptor was derived from an adult who received the AZD1222 COVID-19 vaccine. Sequenced here: peripheral blood, sampled 28 days after the second AZD1222 dose. Here the CDR3 reads CASSPIKGDTQYF. CDR3 DNA: TGCGCCAGCAGCCCTATTAAGGGGGATACGCAGTATTTT. Full variable domain (outside the CDR3, taken from reference TRBV5-1 and TRBJ2-3): KAGVTQTPRYLIKTRGQQVTLSCSPISGHRSVSWYQQTPGQGLQFLFEYFSETQRNKGNFPGRFSGRQFSNSRSEMNVSTLELGDSALYLCASSPIKGDTQYFGPGTRLTVL.